The 18 T cell receptor beta chains below all came from one sample that was sequenced in a study of shared clonotypes between healthy human individuals. CD45RO-negative, CCR7-positively selected cells formed the naive CD8 fraction, excluding terminally differentiated effector memory CD45RA+ cells. Using immunoSEQ multiplex PCR, the repertoire was profiled, and TCRdb retains in-frame clones only, with some absent. The repertoire consists of roughly 1,800,000 clones, with 85% to 95% occurring once and the leading ten covering under 1.5%. Sequencing input: naive CD8+ T cells sorted from blood. The source of these receptors is a man aged 18-30 years in good health.

The chain couples TRBV11-2 to TRBJ2-2, with D unresolved. Germline CDR1 reads SGHAT; CDR2 reads FQNNGV. CDR3 length equals 13 residues. V lost 1 base and J 6 bases, leaving 6 bases between the germline ends. The CDR3 DNA reads as TGTGCCAGCAGCTTAGTCGGCCCCGGGGAGCTGTTTTTT. Translation gives CASSLVGPGELFF.

This chain links TRBV30 with TRBJ2-3, with D unclear. Deletions cut 1 base from V and 0 bases from J, with 11 bases between. The CDR3 length is 15 residues. From germline, CDR1 is GTSNPN and CDR2 SVGIG (reference sequence). This chain's CDR3 is CAWSGSEPSTDTQYF. The CDR3 bases are TGTGCCTGGAGTGGGAGCGAACCTAGCACAGATACGCAGTATTTT.

The chain uses TRBV15 and TRBJ2-7; possible D gene TRBD1, 6 bases. This CDR3 is built from 14 residues. V lost 2 bases, J lost 2 bases, and 10 bases lay in between. Germline CDR1 LNHNV, CDR2 YYDKDF (reference sequence). The DNA for the CDR3 is TGTGCCACCAGCAGACCGGACAGCCCCTACGAGCAGTACTTC. Amino acids: CATSRPDSPYEQYF.

This sequence joins TRBV29-1 and TRBJ2-7; D call uncertain. The CDR3 covers 13 residues. The germline V and J ends were trimmed by 0 bases and 5 bases, with 11 bases remaining between them. In germline, CDR1 is SQVTM, CDR2 ANQGSEA. The DNA for the CDR3 is TGCAGCGTTGAAGATCAGGTCGACAACGAGCAGTACTTC. Protein sequence: CSVEDQVDNEQYF.

The chain is built from TRBV10-3 and TRBJ2-1; D unclear. V dropped 3 bases and J dropped 0 bases, with 9 bases sitting between them. The CDR3 spans 15 residues. From germline, CDR1 is ENHRY and CDR2 SYGVKD. The CDR3 reads CAISESDSSYNEQFF. Here the CDR3 DNA reads TGTGCCATCAGTGAAAGTGACTCCTCCTACAATGAGCAGTTCTTC.

The rearrangement uses TRBV9 and TRBJ2-7; 8 bases agree with TRBD1. CDR3 size: 13 residues. The V segment lost 3 bases and the J segment 3 bases; nucleotides outside the gene matches: 2. The germline CDR1 and CDR2 sequences are SGDLS and YYNGEE. DNA for the CDR3: TGTGCCAGCAGCGCGGACAGGGACTACGAGCAGTACTTC. Translating gives CASSADRDYEQYF. The variable domain in full, completed from reference TRBV9 and TRBJ2-7, reads DSGVTQTPKHLITATGQRVTLRCSPRSGDLSVYWYQQSLDQGLQFLIQYYNGEERAKGNILERFSAQQFPDLHSELNLSSLELGDSALYFCASSADRDYEQYFGPGTRLTVT.

V and J are TRBV29-1 and TRBJ1-1; D may be TRBD1 (5 bases). V was trimmed by 7 bases and J by 5 bases, leaving 14 bases between them. Germline CDR1 and CDR2: SQVTM and ANQGSEA. This CDR3 spans 12 amino acids. In DNA form, the CDR3 reads TGCAGCGGGAGTGGGGGAGGGACTGAAGCTTTCTTT. Translating gives CSGSGGGTEAFF.

V is TRBV5-4 and J is TRBJ2-7, with 7 positions matching TRBD2. With V trimmed by 4 bases and J by 1 base, 8 bases remained unmatched. This CDR3 contains 15 residues. The germline V gene has CDR1 SGHNT and CDR2 YYREEE (reference sequence). CDR3 residues: CASSHGLDSSYEQYF. CDR3 DNA sequence: TGTGCCAGCAGCCACGGACTAGACTCGTCCTACGAGCAGTACTTC.

The chain recombines TRBV7-6 with TRBJ2-7; 8 bases agree with TRBD1. CDR1 is SGHVS, CDR2 FNYEAQ, per germline. V shed 2 bases, J shed 5 bases, and the junction held 5 bases outside the gene matches. The CDR3 length is 14 residues. The chain's CDR3 is CASSLLTTGDEQYF. CDR3 sequence (DNA): TGTGCCAGCAGCTTACTAACGACAGGGGACGAGCAGTACTTC.

J is TRBJ2-7 and V is TRBV5-5; 7 bases are shared with TRBD2. This CDR3 has 13 residues. Germline V gene data show CDR1 as SGHKS and CDR2 as YYEKEE (reference sequence). J lost 4 bases, V lost 2 bases, and 3 bases had no gene match. CDR3 residues: CASSFGGRYEQYF. In DNA, the CDR3 is TGTGCCAGCAGCTTTGGCGGGAGATACGAGCAGTACTTC.

This clone was detected once. The chain combines TRBV9 with TRBJ2-2; D remains ambiguous. The CDR3 sequence is 16 residues long. Per germline, CDR1 SGDLS and CDR2 YYNGEE. The germline V and J ends were trimmed by 4 bases and 0 bases, with 13 bases remaining between them. This CDR3 is CASSPRTEPNTGELFF. In nucleotides, the CDR3 is TGTGCCAGCAGCCCACGGACGGAACCGAACACCGGGGAGCTGTTTTTT.

V and J are TRBV10-2 and TRBJ2-7; D possibly corresponds to TRBD2 (7 bases). This CDR3 has 13 residues. Germline loops: CDR1 WSHSY, CDR2 SAAADI. The V and J ends lost 5 bases and 7 bases respectively, with 15 bases between them. Here the CDR3 reads CASSQQGGWEQYF. The CDR3 DNA reads TGCGCCAGCAGTCAACAGGGAGGGTGGGAGCAGTACTTC.

This chain joins TRBV27 and TRBJ2-7; 7 bases match TRBD2. V trimming: 0 bases; J trimming: 3 bases; junction bases outside the gene matches: 2. CDR1 and CDR2 from the germline V gene are MNHEY and SMNVEV (reference sequence). CDR3 length equals 14 residues. Here the CDR3 reads CASSLSGLYYEQYF. DNA for the CDR3: TGTGCCAGCAGTTTATCGGGACTATACTACGAGCAGTACTTC.

The chain couples TRBV7-9 to TRBJ1-1; possibly TRBD1 for D (6 bases). Germline V CDR1 and CDR2: SEHNR, FQNEAQ (reference sequence). Trimming shortened V by 4 bases and J by 11 bases, and 23 bases separated the two germline ends. The CDR3 has 15 amino acids. For the CDR3, the DNA is TGTGCCAGCAGCTCAGAAGGGGGAGGTGAATCGGAGGCTTTCTTT. This sequence encodes CASSSEGGGESEAFF.

The chain combines TRBV18 with TRBJ2-7, with 11 bases matching TRBD1. With 1 base clipped from V and 4 bases from J, the junction kept 6 bases outside the gene matches. Looked up from germline, CDR1 is KGHSH and CDR2 is LQKENI. The CDR3 sequence is 16 residues long. DNA for the CDR3: TGTGCCAGCTCACCACGCATGGGACAGGGGGGATACGAGCAGTACTTC. Its protein product is CASSPRMGQGGYEQYF.

CDR3 sequence reads: CAISESALWDEKLFF. Here the CDR3 DNA reads TGTGCCATCAGTGAGTCGGCCCTCTGGGATGAAAAACTGTTTTTT. The chain is built from TRBV10-3 and TRBJ1-4; D is undetermined. This CDR3 has 15 amino acids. V gave up 0 bases and J gave up 6 bases, with 11 bases separating them. Looked up from germline, CDR1 is ENHRY and CDR2 is SYGVKD.

The V and J genes are TRBV6-5 and TRBJ2-7, with D possibly TRBD1 on 5 matching bases. Per germline, CDR1 MNHEY and CDR2 SVGAGI. This CDR3 is built from 15 residues. V lost 2 bases to trimming and J lost 3 bases, with 14 bases between them. The CDR3 is CASSYGQGKGYEQYF. CDR3 coding DNA: TGTGCCAGCAGTTACGGGCAGGGTAAAGGCTACGAGCAGTACTTC.

The chain has TRBV4-1 and TRBJ2-7, with a tentative D call TRBD1 (6 bases). Trimming cost V 4 bases and J 4 bases, with 17 bases left between them. The CDR3 consists of 15 residues. CDR1 MGHRA and CDR2 YSYEKL come from the germline V gene. The CDR3 DNA sequence: TGCGCCAGCAGCCCCTCAGGGGACGATCAATACGAGCAGTACTTC. As protein: CASSPSGDDQYEQYF.